This T cell receptor beta chain is drawn from a study of CD8 T cells in Susac syndrome. Across the study: Within the sequenced group of Susac syndrome patients, about 6 showed active disease and about eight were in remission.

RNA, at about 0.45 to 1 ug, was reverse transcribed with random hexamers. In TCRdb, the immunoSEQ multiplex PCR reads were re-called with MiXCR into one record per CDR3 protein. The table includes approximately 150,000 distinct CDR3 sequences, almost 96% detected once. The length of the CDR3 is 15 residues. V shed 8 bases and J 2 bases; nucleotides not matched to a gene: 9. Germline V lookup: CDR1 MNHNY, CDR2 SVGAGI (reference sequence). This TCR was sampled from a human donor with Susac syndrome. The chain links TRBV6-6 to TRBJ2-4, with TRBD2 matching 7 bases. The sequenced sample consisted of CD4+ T cells from PBMCs. DNA for the CDR3: TGTGCCAGCCTCGAGCGGGGTTTGACCAAAAACATTCAGTACTTC. It is translated as CASLERGLTKNIQYF.